These 15 T cell receptor beta chains came from one sample sequenced in a study of shared clonotypes between healthy human individuals. Measured with immunoSEQ multiplex PCR; TCRdb has only the in-frame clones, and not every one. Found here are a few million clones, more than 90% of them singletons; the top ten hold around 0.14%. Sequenced sample: naive CD4+ T cells sorted from blood. Specified subset: CD45RA+ positively selected. Every receptor here comes from a man younger than 35 in good health.

The chain employs TRBV18 and TRBJ2-3, with TRBD1 as a possible D gene (6 bases). The CDR3 is 15 residues long. The V gene lost 4 bases and the J gene lost 4 bases, with 15 bases spanning the gap. Germline V CDR1 and CDR2: KGHSH, LQKENI. The CDR3 spells CASSLSTGKSDTQYF. CDR3 sequence (DNA): TGTGCCAGCTCACTTTCGACAGGAAAGTCAGATACGCAGTATTTT.

Remarks on this clone: This sample includes further DNA sequences coding for the same CDR3. The rearrangement joins TRBV7-9 to TRBJ2-7; tentative D call: TRBD1 (6 bases). V was clipped by 1 base and J by 2 bases, with 9 bases between them. CDR1 is SEHNR, CDR2 FQNEAQ, per germline (reference sequence). The CDR3 length is 14 residues. CDR3 protein: CASSLGGQAYEQYF. The DNA of the CDR3 is TGTGCCAGCAGCTTAGGGGGGCAGGCCTACGAGCAGTACTTC.

This clone was observed a single time. The chain is built from TRBV28 and TRBJ2-4, with D possibly matching TRBD2 (5 bases). The CDR3 is made up of 14 amino acids. Trimming pared 8 bases from V and 6 bases from J, leaving 17 bases between. The V gene's germline CDR1 is MDHEN and CDR2 SYDVKM. CDR3 sequence: CASLPGNMGNIQYF. The DNA for the CDR3 is TGTGCCAGCTTGCCCGGGAACATGGGAAACATTCAGTACTTC.

The chain employs TRBV6-1 and TRBJ2-4, with no clear D. This CDR3 region has 15 residues. V lost 2 bases to trimming and J lost 0 bases, with 8 bases between them. Germline CDR1 is MNHNS and CDR2 is SASEGT. CDR3 amino acids: CASSESRVAKNIQYF. The CDR3 coding sequence is TGTGCCAGCAGTGAAAGTAGGGTAGCCAAAAACATTCAGTACTTC.

CDR3 residues: CASSPRTGIGQPQHF. Here the CDR3 DNA reads TGTGCCAGCAGTCCGAGAACAGGGATAGGGCAGCCCCAGCATTTT. The rearrangement uses TRBV6-5 and TRBJ1-5, with D possibly matching TRBD1 (6 bases). CDR1 and CDR2 (germline): MNHEY, SVGAGI. The CDR3 has 15 amino acids. V was trimmed by 5 bases and J by 7 bases, leaving 18 bases between them.

This chain connects TRBV9 to TRBJ2-1; D gene ambiguous. The CDR3 consists of 16 residues. Germline V gene lookup returns CDR1 SGDLS and CDR2 YYNGEE. Trimming removed 0 bases at V and 4 bases at J, with 14 bases between. The CDR3 DNA reads as TGTGCCAGCAGCGTAGTGGGGTACGGCTTGTACAATGAGCAGTTCTTC. Translation: CASSVVGYGLYNEQFF.

The genes are TRBV19 and TRBJ2-3; D is uncertain. V was clipped by 7 bases and J by 1 base, with 12 bases between them. The CDR3 length is 14 residues. Germline V CDR1 and CDR2: LNHDA, SQIVND (reference sequence). CDR3 amino acids: CASTPLDRTDTQYF. The CDR3 coding sequence is TGTGCCAGTACCCCATTAGACCGCACAGATACGCAGTATTTT.

The rearrangement joins TRBV7-8 to TRBJ1-5, with a tentative D call TRBD1 (6 bases). The V gene lost 0 bases and the J gene lost 4 bases, with 13 bases spanning the gap. The CDR3 covers 16 residues. Germline assignment: CDR1 SGHVS and CDR2 FQNEAQ. The CDR3 sequence: CASSLAQGRGNQPQHF. The DNA of the CDR3 is TGTGCCAGCAGCTTAGCACAGGGACGTGGGAATCAGCCCCAGCATTTT.

This clone was recorded once. V usage is TRBV30 and J usage is TRBJ1-2; D unresolved. V was shortened by 7 bases and J by 8 bases, with 14 bases between the two germline ends. Germline assignment: CDR1 GTSNPN and CDR2 SVGIG (reference sequence). The CDR3 is 11 amino acids. This CDR3 is CAFGRFRGYTF. CDR3 nucleotide sequence: TGTGCCTTTGGGAGATTCCGCGGCTACACCTTC.

The V gene is TRBV23-1, the J gene TRBJ2-7, with 10 bases aligning to TRBD1. TRBV23-1 falls under the ORF class, with uncertain function. V gave up 0 bases and J gave up 3 bases; unmatched junction bases: 2. The CDR3 contains 15 residues. The CDR3 DNA reads as TGCGCCAGCAGTCAATCGACAGGGGGCCGCTACGAGCAGTACTTC. Translating it yields CASSQSTGGRYEQYF.

The V call is TRBV6-1, the J call TRBJ1-2; maybe TRBD1 (5 bases). The CDR3 totals 16 residues. Trimming took 1 base from V and 4 from J, leaving 16 bases between them. The germline gives CDR1 MNHNS, CDR2 SASEGT. CDR3 DNA sequence: TGTGCCAGCAGTGAAGGTGGCAGGGCAAGATTCTATGGCTACACCTTC. Its translation is CASSEGGRARFYGYTF.

The chain carries TRBV19 and TRBJ2-6, with TRBD2 identical over 7 bases. Germline lookup yields CDR1 LNHDA and CDR2 SQIVND (reference sequence). This CDR3 has 16 residues. V was pared by 4 bases and J by 0 bases, with 3 bases of the junction left unmatched. The CDR3 sequence is CASSKRGLSGANVLTF. Written as DNA, the CDR3 is TGTGCCAGTAGTAAGCGGGGCCTCTCTGGGGCCAACGTCCTGACTTTC.

The rearrangement links TRBV28 to TRBJ2-3, with 8 nucleotides matching TRBD2. The CDR3 covers 14 residues. Germline lookup yields CDR1 MDHEN and CDR2 SYDVKM. The ends lost 5 bases at V and 5 bases at J; junction bases unmatched: 6. Here the CDR3 DNA reads TGTGCCAGCAGTCTAAGCGGGGGAAGAGATACGCAGTATTTT. This sequence encodes CASSLSGGRDTQYF.

The rearrangement uses TRBV19 and TRBJ1-5; 7 bases align to TRBD1. This CDR3 region has 16 residues. Trimming removed 5 bases from V and 1 base from J; junction bases left unmatched: 8. The V gene's germline CDR1 is LNHDA and CDR2 SQIVND (reference sequence). The CDR3 region is CASSVRQGGSNQPQHF. CDR3 DNA sequence: TGTGCCAGTAGTGTCCGACAGGGTGGGAGCAATCAGCCCCAGCATTTT.

The chain recombines TRBV10-1 with TRBJ2-1, with 10 bases that match TRBD2. V was pared by 4 bases and J by 9 bases, with 6 bases of the junction left unmatched. Looked up from germline, CDR1 is WNHNN and CDR2 is SYGVQD (reference sequence). There are 14 residues in the CDR3. The CDR3 region is CASSGVAGGCEQFF. The CDR3 bases are TGCGCCAGCAGTGGGGTAGCGGGGGGTTGTGAGCAGTTCTTC.